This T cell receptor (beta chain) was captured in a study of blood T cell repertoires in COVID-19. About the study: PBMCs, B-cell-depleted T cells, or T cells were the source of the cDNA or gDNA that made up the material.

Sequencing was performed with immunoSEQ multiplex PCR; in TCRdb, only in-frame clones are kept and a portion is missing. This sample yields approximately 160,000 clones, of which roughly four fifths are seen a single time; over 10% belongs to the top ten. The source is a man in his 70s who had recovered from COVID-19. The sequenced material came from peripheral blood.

CDR3 coding DNA: TGTGCCAGCAGTCGCGAGCGAGATACGCAGTATTTT. It specifies CASSRERDTQYF. The V call is TRBV27, the J call TRBJ2-3; D unresolved. The CDR3 length is 12 residues. Germline V gives CDR1 MNHEY, CDR2 SMNVEV (reference sequence). V shed 5 bases and J shed 5 bases, with 8 bases lying between them.